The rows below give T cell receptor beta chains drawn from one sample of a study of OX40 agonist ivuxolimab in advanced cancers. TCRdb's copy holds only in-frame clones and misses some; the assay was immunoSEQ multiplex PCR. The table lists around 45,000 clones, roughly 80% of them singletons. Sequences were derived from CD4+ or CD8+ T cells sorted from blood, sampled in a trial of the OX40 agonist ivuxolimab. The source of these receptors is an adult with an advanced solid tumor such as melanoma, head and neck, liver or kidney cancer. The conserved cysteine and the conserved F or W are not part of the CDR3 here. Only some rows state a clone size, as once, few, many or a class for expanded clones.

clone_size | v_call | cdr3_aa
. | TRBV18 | ASSPVRDGSGNTQY
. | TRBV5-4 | ASSSTRERFTGELF
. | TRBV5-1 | ASSRDRGPYEQY
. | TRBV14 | ASSLDSYNEQF
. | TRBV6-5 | ASREGFISTDTQY
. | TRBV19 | ASSRQLTYEQY
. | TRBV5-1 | ASSLQGVGTNEKLF
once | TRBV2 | ASSEGLAEGRNIQY
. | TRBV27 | ASSSLRQGRAEAF
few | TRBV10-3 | AISGGPGELF
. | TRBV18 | ASHVGGDYEQY
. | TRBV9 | ASSVQGAGETQY
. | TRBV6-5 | ASIPRAGNTEAF
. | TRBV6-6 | ASSYGQHNEKLF
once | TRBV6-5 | ASTDRLNTIY
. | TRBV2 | ASSGAGGRTEAF
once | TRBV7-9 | ASSLENTGELF
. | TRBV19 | ASTESPGANQPQH